A single sample gave rise to the 3 T cell receptor beta chains below, sequenced in a study of vaccination and CD4 T cells after COVID-19 (dated by TCRdb to the early 2020s). Antigens of these TCRs are unknown. Library preparation employed PCR. Reads for this sample came from an Illumina iSeq 100. DNA from cultured CD4+ T cells was subjected to TCR sequencing with the Oncomine TCR Beta short-read assay at the Johns Hopkins FTIC core. TCRdb handled the public reads itself, with Q25 trimming in fastp and clone calling in MiXCR, and kept productive beta chains. Each entry merges the rows of one CDR3 protein and shows their most common DNA and genes. A total of around 11,000 distinct CDR3 sequences appear in this sample, more than 65% of them only once. The leading ten clones occupy about 17% of the sample. Interpreted using the paper, the treatment or condition label stands for: 10-day PBMC culture with coronavirus spike peptide pools or control peptides (ViraFEST assay).

The sequencing input was CD4+ T cells from blood, cultured in vitro. Source of these receptors: a human donor who had recovered from COVID-19.

This CDR3 reads CATSDPSTGTGIYEQYF. CDR3 DNA: TGTGCCACCAGTGATCCATCAACCGGGACAGGAATCTACGAGCAGTACTTC. The V gene is TRBV24-1, the J gene TRBJ2-7; TRBD1 aligns across 8 bases. The V segment lost 3 bases and the J segment 3 bases; nucleotides outside the gene matches: 12. The CDR3 totals 17 residues. Per the germline V gene, CDR1 is KGHDR and CDR2 is SFDVKD.

The rearrangement joins TRBV24-1 to TRBJ2-2, with D perhaps matching TRBD1 or TRBD2 (6 bases each). CDR3 size: 17 residues. Germline assignment: CDR1 KGHDR and CDR2 SFDVKD. V lost 4 bases, J lost 0 bases, and 14 bases lay in between. Written as DNA, the CDR3 is TGTGCCACCAGTGACCCAAGGGGGGTGACGAACACCGGGGAGCTGTTTTTT. This gives the protein CATSDPRGVTNTGELFF.

V and J are TRBV6-2 or TRBV6-3 and TRBJ2-3; a weak D match, TRBD2 (5 bases). Trimming cost V 4 bases and J 6 bases, with 14 bases left between them. The CDR3 contains 14 residues. The V gene's germline CDR1 is MNHEY and CDR2 SVGEGT. CDR3 residues: CASSSLSGLDTQYF. The CDR3, as DNA: TGTGCCAGCAGTTCCCTATCCGGACTGGATACGCAGTATTTT.